The 13 T cell receptor beta chains presented below share a single source sample, sequenced in a study of spatial heterogeneity in lung cancer. Study conclusions and caveats: Tumor mutation counts were tracked by expanded intratumoral alpha and beta TCR counts.

TCRdb reprocessed the 5' RACE reads via MiXCR and lists one record per CDR3 protein. This table has around 9,800 distinct CDR3 sequences, about 8.4% appearing once. The time point: sample taken at primary tumor resection. Their cognate antigens are unknown. This material consisted of lung tumor tissue, taken at surgery. These receptors were collected from a female donor with early-stage non-small cell lung cancer.

The sample holds many counts of this clonotype. This beta chain lies outside the target of a library built for alpha chains; its clone size means little. This chain links TRBV28 with TRBJ1-5; D gene unclear. This CDR3 region has 12 residues. With 8 bases removed from V and 7 bases from J, the gap between germline ends came to 12 bases. CDR1 is MDHEN and CDR2 is SYDVKM in the germline V gene. Here the CDR3 reads CASVVGSQPQHF. The DNA for the CDR3 is TGTGCCAGCGTTGTGGGGAGCCAGCCCCAGCATTTT.

This clonotype is medium-sized (0.01 to 0.1%) within its sample. The library was designed around alpha chains, so this beta chain is a stray read whose abundance carries little weight. The chain links TRBV7-3 to TRBJ2-7; D possibly corresponds to TRBD1 (6 bases). Germline-derived CDR1 and CDR2 are SGHTA and FQGTGA. CDR3 length equals 13 residues. The V end lost 4 bases, the J end lost 5 bases, and 12 bases lay between the germline ends. CDR3 coding DNA: TGTGCCAGCAGCTCCTCAGGGGTCGACGAGCAGTACTTC. Its protein is CASSSSGVDEQYF.

Concerning this clonotype itself: In a library made to pick up alpha chains, this beta chain is a stray read with a size that means little. This sequence joins TRBV18 and TRBJ1-5, with D possibly TRBD1 on 5 matching bases. V lost 1 base, J lost 7 bases, and 11 bases lay in between. Germline V lookup: CDR1 KGHSH, CDR2 LQKENI. The CDR3 spans 14 residues. The CDR3 loop reads CASSPQAGGQPQHF. In DNA form, the CDR3 reads TGTGCCAGCTCACCACAGGCCGGGGGGCAGCCCCAGCATTTT. The variable domain in full, with the rest retrieved from reference TRBV18 and TRBJ1-5, is NAGVMQNPRHLVRRRGQEARLRCSPMKGHSHVYWYRQLPEEGLKFMVYLQKENIIDESGMPKERFSAEFPKEGPSILRIQQVVRGDSAAYFCASSPQAGGQPQHFGDGTRLSIL.

This clonotype rates as large. Because this beta chain is a stray read in a library intended to capture alpha chains, its abundance should not be given much weight. The V gene is TRBV19, the J gene TRBJ1-1; no reliable D call. V was cut by 7 bases and J by 5 bases, with 14 bases left in between. The V gene's germline CDR1 is LNHDA and CDR2 SQIVND (reference sequence). CDR3 length: 13 residues. The CDR3 bases are TGTGCCAGTACCCAGGAGTTTAGGACTGAAGCTTTCTTT. This sequence encodes CASTQEFRTEAFF.

In the case of this clonotype: One end of the junction does not line up with germline, which may come from a read error. This beta chain is an unintended read in a library built for alpha chains; its size means little. This chain joins TRBV29-1 and TRBJ2-1; 8 bases map to TRBD1. Germline CDR1 and CDR2: SQVTM and ANQGSEA. This CDR3 is built from 13 residues. The CDR3 DNA sequence: TGCAGCATGCGCCGGACAGGGATCAATGAGCAGATCTTC. Its protein is CSMRRTGINEQIF.

This clonotype was seen at least ten times. Since the library was made to target alpha chains, this beta chain is a stray read and its abundance is not meaningful. The chain's CDR3 is CAWSLGETQYF. CDR3 in DNA: TGTGCCTGGAGTTTAGGAGAGACCCAGTACTTC. The chain joins TRBV30 to TRBJ2-5; D not certain. V lost 2 bases, J lost 4 bases, and 5 bases lay in between. Germline V gene sequence: CDR1 GTSNPN, CDR2 SVGIG (reference sequence). The CDR3 length is 11 residues.

This clonotype came up many times. This beta chain is a stray read from a library made for alpha chains; its abundance is not meaningful. The V call is TRBV3-1, the J call TRBJ1-2; 7 nucleotides match TRBD1. Trimming cost V 0 bases and J 8 bases; bases outside gene matches: 3. The CDR3 spans 13 residues. The germline gives CDR1 LGHDT, CDR2 YNNKEL (reference sequence). The CDR3 protein is CASSQDTGDGYTF. As DNA, the CDR3 is TGTGCCAGCAGCCAAGACACAGGGGACGGCTACACCTTC.

As regards this clonotype: A much larger clone sits a single nucleotide away, making a read error possible. This beta chain is off target for a library built for alpha chains, so its abundance means little. The chain employs TRBV4-1 and TRBJ2-2; D not certain. Germline CDR1 reads MGHRA; CDR2 reads YSYEKL. CDR3 length equals 17 residues. Trimming left V 0 bases short and J 6 bases short, with 17 bases between. The CDR3 sequence is CASSQDFGSRFAGELFF. DNA for the CDR3: TGCGCCAGCAGCCAAGATTTTGGCAGTAGGTTTGCCGGGGAGCTGTTTTTT.

This clonotype was found many times. A library made for alpha chains picked up this beta chain off target, so its size means little. The J gene is TRBJ1-1, the V gene TRBV7-3; no firm D call. Per the germline V gene, CDR1 is SGHTA and CDR2 is FQGTGA. The CDR3 is 13 residues long. V lost 2 bases, J lost 1 base, and 5 bases lay in between. Here the CDR3 reads CASSLARNTEAFF. CDR3 sequence (DNA): TGTGCCAGCAGCTTAGCTAGGAACACTGAAGCTTTCTTT.

Comments on this clonotype: With a much larger clone just one base away, this may be a read error. The library was prepared for alpha chains; this beta chain is a stray read, so its frequency means little. The chain combines TRBV27 with TRBJ1-6; D not resolved. The CDR3 consists of 16 residues. The germline V and J ends were trimmed by 0 bases and 7 bases, with 13 bases remaining between them. Germline CDR1 MNHEY, CDR2 SMNVEV (reference sequence). The CDR3: CASSLSSVSPNSPLHF. The CDR3 nucleotides are TGTGCCAGCAGTTTATCCTCAGTGTCCCCGAATTCACCCCTCCACTTT.

This clonotype showed up many times. The library was designed around alpha chains, so this beta chain is a stray read whose abundance carries little weight. The chain couples TRBV6-1 to TRBJ1-5; 9 nucleotides match TRBD1. V lost 6 bases and J lost 1; bases outside the gene matches: 7. The CDR3 has 16 amino acids. Germline V lookup: CDR1 MNHNS, CDR2 SASEGT. The CDR3 loop is CASRRTGVESNQPQHF. DNA of the CDR3: TGTGCCAGCAGAAGGACAGGGGTGGAAAGCAATCAGCCCCAGCATTTT.

This clonotype was recorded many times. This beta chain is a stray sequence in a library constructed for alpha chains; its clone size is not meaningful. V gene TRBV20-1 combines with J gene TRBJ1-1, with D hard to call. CDR1 and CDR2 from the germline V gene are DFQATT and SNEGSKA (reference sequence). The CDR3 sequence is 12 residues long. V shed 7 bases and J shed 1 base, with 10 bases lying between them. This CDR3 is CSVPKGNTEAFF. The CDR3 DNA reads as TGCAGTGTGCCTAAGGGGAACACTGAAGCTTTCTTT.

This clonotype was recorded many times. Little can be read into the size of this beta chain, an off-target read in a library designed for alpha chains. The chain has TRBV5-1 and TRBJ1-2; tentative D call: TRBD1 (6 bases). There are 14 residues in the CDR3. Trimming removed 4 bases from V and 0 bases from J, with 10 bases in between. The germline V gene has CDR1 SGHRS and CDR2 YFSETQ. CDR3 amino acids: CASSLGGSNYGYTF. The CDR3 nucleotides are TGCGCCAGCAGCCTAGGGGGTTCTAACTATGGCTACACCTTC.